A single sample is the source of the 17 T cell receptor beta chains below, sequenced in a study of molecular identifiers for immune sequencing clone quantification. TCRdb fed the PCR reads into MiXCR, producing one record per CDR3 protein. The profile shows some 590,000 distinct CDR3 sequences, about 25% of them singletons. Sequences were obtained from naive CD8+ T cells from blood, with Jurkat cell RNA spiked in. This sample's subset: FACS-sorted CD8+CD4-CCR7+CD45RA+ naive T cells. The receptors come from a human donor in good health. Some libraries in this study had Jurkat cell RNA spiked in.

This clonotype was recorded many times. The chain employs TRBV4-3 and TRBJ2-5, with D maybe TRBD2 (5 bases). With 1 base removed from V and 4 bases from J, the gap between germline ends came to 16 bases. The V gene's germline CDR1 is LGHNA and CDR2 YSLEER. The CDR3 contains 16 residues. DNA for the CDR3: TGCGCCAGCAGCCAAGCCACTAGAGGGCAAGGAGAGACCCAGTACTTC. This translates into CASSQATRGQGETQYF.

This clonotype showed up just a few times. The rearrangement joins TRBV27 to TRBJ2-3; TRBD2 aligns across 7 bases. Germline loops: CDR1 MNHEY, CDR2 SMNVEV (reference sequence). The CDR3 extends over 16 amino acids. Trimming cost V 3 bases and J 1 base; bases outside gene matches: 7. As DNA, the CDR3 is TGTGCCAGCAGTTTGGTGGCGGGAGCCCGCACAGATACGCAGTATTTT. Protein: CASSLVAGARTDTQYF.

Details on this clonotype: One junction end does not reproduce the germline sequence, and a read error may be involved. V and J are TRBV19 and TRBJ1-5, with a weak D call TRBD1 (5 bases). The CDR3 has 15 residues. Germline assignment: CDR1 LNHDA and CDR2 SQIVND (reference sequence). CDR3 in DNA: TGTGCCAGTAGTATCCAGGGATGGAGCAATCAGCCCCTGCATTTT. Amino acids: CASSIQGWSNQPLHF.

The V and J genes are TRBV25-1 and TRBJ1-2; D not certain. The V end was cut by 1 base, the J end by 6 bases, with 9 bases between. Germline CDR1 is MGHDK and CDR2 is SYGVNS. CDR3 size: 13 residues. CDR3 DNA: TGTGCCAGCAGTGAATTGGGCTACCATGGCTACACCTTC. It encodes CASSELGYHGYTF.

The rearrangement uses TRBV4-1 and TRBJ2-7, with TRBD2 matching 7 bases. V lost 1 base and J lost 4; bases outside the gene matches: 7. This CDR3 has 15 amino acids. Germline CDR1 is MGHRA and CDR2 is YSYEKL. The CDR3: CASSQVRGVAYEQYF. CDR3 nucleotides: TGCGCCAGCAGCCAAGTCCGGGGGGTTGCGTACGAGCAGTACTTC.

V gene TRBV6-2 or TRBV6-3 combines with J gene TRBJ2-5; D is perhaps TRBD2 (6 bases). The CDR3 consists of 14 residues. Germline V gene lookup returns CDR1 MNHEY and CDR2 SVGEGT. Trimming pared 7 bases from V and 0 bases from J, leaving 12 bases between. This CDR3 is CASILAAYQETQYF. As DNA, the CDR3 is TGTGCCAGCATTTTAGCGGCGTACCAAGAGACCCAGTACTTC.

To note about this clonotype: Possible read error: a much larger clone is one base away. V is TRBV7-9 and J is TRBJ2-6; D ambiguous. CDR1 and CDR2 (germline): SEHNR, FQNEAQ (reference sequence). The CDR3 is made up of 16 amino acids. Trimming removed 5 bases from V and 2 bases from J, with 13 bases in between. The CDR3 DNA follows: TGTGCCAGCAGCCCCCCGCGAGTCCCTGGGGCCAACGTCCTGACTTTC. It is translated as CASSPPRVPGANVLTF.

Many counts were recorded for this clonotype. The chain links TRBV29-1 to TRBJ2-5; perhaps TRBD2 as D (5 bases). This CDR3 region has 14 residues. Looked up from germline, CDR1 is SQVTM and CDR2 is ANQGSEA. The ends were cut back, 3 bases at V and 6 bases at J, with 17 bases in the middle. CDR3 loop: CSVDGSGWEKTQYF. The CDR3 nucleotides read TGCAGCGTTGATGGGTCGGGGTGGGAGAAGACCCAGTACTTC.

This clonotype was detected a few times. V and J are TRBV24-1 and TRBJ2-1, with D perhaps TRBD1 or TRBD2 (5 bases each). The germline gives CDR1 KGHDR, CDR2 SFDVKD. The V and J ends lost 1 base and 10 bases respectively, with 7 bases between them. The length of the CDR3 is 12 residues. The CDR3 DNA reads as TGTGCCACCAGTGATTTCAGGGACGAGCAGTTCTTC. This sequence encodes CATSDFRDEQFF.

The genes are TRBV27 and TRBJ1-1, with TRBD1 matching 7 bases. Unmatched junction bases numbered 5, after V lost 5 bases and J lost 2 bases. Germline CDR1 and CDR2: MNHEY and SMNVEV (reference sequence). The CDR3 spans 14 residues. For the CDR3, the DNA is TGTGCCAGCAGTGCAACAGGGGTTAACACTGAAGCTTTCTTT. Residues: CASSATGVNTEAFF.

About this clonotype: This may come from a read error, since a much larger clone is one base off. The CDR3 region has the DNA TGCAGTGCTAGGGGAGGGGGCCCAAGCTCCTACGAGCAGTACTTC. Its translation: CSARGGGPSSYEQYF. This chain uses TRBV20-1 with TRBJ2-7, with D perhaps matching TRBD1 or TRBD2 (7 bases each). With 3 bases removed from V and 0 bases from J, the gap between germline ends came to 15 bases. Germline V gene data show CDR1 as DFQATT and CDR2 as SNEGSKA (reference sequence). CDR3 length equals 15 residues.

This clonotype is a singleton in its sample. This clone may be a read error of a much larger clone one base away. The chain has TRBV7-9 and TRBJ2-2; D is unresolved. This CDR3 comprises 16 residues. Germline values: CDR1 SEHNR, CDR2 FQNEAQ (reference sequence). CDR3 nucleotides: TGTGCCAGCAGCTCTTTGTGGGATCTGAACGCCGGGGAGCTGTTTTTT. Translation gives CASSSLWDLNAGELFF.

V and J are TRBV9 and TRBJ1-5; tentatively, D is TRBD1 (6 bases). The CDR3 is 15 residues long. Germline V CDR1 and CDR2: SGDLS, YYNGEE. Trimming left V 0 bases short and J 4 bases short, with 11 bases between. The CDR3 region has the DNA TGTGCCAGCAGCGTAGAGGGGACATTTAATCAGCCCCAGCATTTT. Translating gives CASSVEGTFNQPQHF.

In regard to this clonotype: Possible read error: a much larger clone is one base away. CDR3 bases: TGTGCCAGCAGGATCCTCGACAACACTAGTGAAAAACTGTTTTTT. Protein product: CASRILDNTSEKLFF. This sequence joins TRBV28 and TRBJ1-4; D unresolved. CDR3 size: 15 residues. The V gene's germline CDR1 is MDHEN and CDR2 SYDVKM.

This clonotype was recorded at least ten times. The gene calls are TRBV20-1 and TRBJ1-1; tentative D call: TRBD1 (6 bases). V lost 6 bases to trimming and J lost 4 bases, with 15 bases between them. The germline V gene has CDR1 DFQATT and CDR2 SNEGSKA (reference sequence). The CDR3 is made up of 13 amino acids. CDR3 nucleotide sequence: TGCAGTGCCCAAAGGACAGAAGTCACTGAAGCTTTCTTT. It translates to CSAQRTEVTEAFF.

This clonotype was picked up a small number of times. The CDR3 region has the DNA TGTGCCAGCAGCCAGGGACAGGGGATGATGAACACTGAAGCTTTCTTT. Translated, it gives CASSQGQGMMNTEAFF. The chain couples TRBV3-1 to TRBJ1-1, with 10 positions matching TRBD1. Germline V gives CDR1 LGHDT, CDR2 YNNKEL (reference sequence). The junction had 4 bases not matched to a gene; V was cut back by 3 bases and J by 0 bases. This CDR3 has 16 residues.

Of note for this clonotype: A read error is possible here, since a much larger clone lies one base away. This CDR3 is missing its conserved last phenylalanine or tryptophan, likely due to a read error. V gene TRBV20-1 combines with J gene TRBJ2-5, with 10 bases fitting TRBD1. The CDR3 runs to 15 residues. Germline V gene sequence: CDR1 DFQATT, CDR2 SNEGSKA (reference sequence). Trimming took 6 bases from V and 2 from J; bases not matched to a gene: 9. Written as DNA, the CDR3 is TGCAGTGCCACGGACAGGGGGGTACTACAAGAGACCCAGTACATC. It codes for CSATDRGVLQETQYI.